This TCR beta chain is from a study of cytomegalovirus exposure and HLA in healthy donors. Notes on the study in general: Later analysis suggested most CMV-associated TCR beta chains were HLA-restricted. When a later analysis was performed, an Asian-associated ancestry cluster reportedly had fewer N-insertions than the roughly 700-donor mean.

The PCR was carried out with 60 Vbeta primers and 13 Jbeta primers. Here immunoSEQ multiplex PCR was the method, and the copy in TCRdb shows in-frame clones only, minus some. Of 190,000 or so clones in the sample, 82% were seen once. Healthy bone marrow donors made up the donor group. On this clone itself: What it binds is unknown.

The CDR3 contains 16 residues. Trimming at V came to 5 bases and at J to 9 bases, leaving 16 bases not matched to a gene. Germline V lookup: CDR1 SGHVS, CDR2 FQNEAQ. This receptor was identified in a boy younger than 10 in good health and CMV-seronegative. V gene TRBV7-8 combines with J gene TRBJ2-1, with 7 positions matching TRBD2. The sample consisted of PBMCs. CDR3 coding DNA: TGTGCCAGCAGCCAAATCGCAGCCAGCGGGGAAGGTGAGCAGTTCTTC. Amino acid sequence: CASSQIAASGEGEQFF.